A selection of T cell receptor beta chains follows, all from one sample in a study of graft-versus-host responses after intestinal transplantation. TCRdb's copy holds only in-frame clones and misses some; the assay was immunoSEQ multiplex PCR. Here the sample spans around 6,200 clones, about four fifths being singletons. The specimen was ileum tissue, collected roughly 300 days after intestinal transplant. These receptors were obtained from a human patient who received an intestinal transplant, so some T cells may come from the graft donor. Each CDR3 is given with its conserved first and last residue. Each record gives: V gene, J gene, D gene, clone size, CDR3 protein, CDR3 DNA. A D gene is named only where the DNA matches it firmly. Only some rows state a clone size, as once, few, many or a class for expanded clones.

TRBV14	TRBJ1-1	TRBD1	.	CASSQAEGALGDEAFF	TGTGCCAGCAGCCAAGCGGAGGGGGCCCTGGGGGATGAAGCTTTCTTT
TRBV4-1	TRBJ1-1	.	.	CASSQEPRLREAFF	TGCGCCAGCAGCCAAGAACCAAGGTTACGTGAGGCTTTCTTT
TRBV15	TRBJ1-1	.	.	CATSRDPVMNTEAFF	TGTGCCACCAGCAGAGATCCAGTTATGAACACTGAAGCTTTCTTT
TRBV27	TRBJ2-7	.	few	CASSRAIGGGVPYEQYF	TGTGCCAGCAGCCGGGCGATAGGTGGGGGAGTTCCCTACGAGCAGTACTTC
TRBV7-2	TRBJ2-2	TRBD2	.	CASSRQGLAGGGTGELFF	TGTGCCAGCAGCCGTCAGGGACTAGCGGGAGGAGGCACCGGGGAGCTGTTTTTT
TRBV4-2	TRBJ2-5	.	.	CASSQMAGWEETQYF	TGTGCCAGCAGCCAGATGGCGGGGTGGGAGGAGACCCAGTACTTC
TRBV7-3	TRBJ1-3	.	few	CASSLTGSGNTIYF	TGTGCCAGCAGCTTAACAGGCTCTGGAAACACCATATATTTT
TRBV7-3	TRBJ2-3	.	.	CASSWTGTDTQYF	TGTGCCAGCAGCTGGACAGGCACAGATACGCAGTATTTT
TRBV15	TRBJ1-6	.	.	CATSSDLTTPGILQGRNSPLHF	TGTGCCACCAGCAGCGACCTTACCACCCCAGGTATTCTGCAGGGACGTAATTCACCCCTCCACTTT
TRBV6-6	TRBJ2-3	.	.	CASSYQASTDTQYF	TGTGCCAGCAGTTACCAGGCCAGCACAGATACGCAGTATTTT
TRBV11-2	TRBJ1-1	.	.	CASSPRDNTEAFF	TGTGCCAGCAGCCCCCGGGACAACACTGAAGCTTTCTTT
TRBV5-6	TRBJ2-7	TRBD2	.	CASSPGPGGEQYF	TGTGCCAGCAGCCCGGGACCGGGGGGCGAGCAGTACTTC
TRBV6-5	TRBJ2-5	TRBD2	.	CASRLAGGGRETQYF	TGTGCCAGCAGACTAGCGGGGGGTGGTCGGGAGACCCAGTACTTC
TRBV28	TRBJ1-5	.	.	CASTPGRVQPQHF	TGTGCCAGCACCCCAGGGAGGGTCCAGCCCCAGCATTTT
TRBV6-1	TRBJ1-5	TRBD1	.	CASSVTGTGNQPQHF	TGTGCCAGCAGTGTAACCGGGACAGGGAATCAGCCCCAGCATTTT
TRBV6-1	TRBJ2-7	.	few	CASSEGYRLVIEQYF	TGTGCCAGCAGTGAAGGGTACCGGTTAGTGATCGAGCAGTACTTC
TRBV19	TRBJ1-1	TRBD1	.	CASSRHGQGGTEAFF	TGTGCCAGTAGTAGACACGGACAGGGTGGAACTGAAGCTTTCTTT
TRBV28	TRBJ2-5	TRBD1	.	CASSWGVGGAETQYF	TGTGCCAGCAGTTGGGGCGTAGGGGGCGCGGAGACCCAGTACTTC
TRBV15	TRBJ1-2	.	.	CATSRDSGFHDGYTF	TGTGCCACCAGCAGAGATTCGGGGTTTCACGATGGCTACACCTTC
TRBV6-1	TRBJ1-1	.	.	CASSQEGGTEAFF	TGTGCCAGCAGTCAGGAGGGGGGCACTGAAGCTTTCTTT
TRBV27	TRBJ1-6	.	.	CASSPPRTVNSPLHF	TGTGCCAGCAGTCCCCCCCGGACAGTGAATTCACCCCTCCACTTT
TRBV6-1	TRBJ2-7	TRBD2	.	CASSGASSGRAYEQYF	TGTGCCAGCAGTGGAGCTTCGAGCGGGAGGGCGTACGAGCAGTACTTC
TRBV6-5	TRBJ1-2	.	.	CASSRDTANYGYTF	TGTGCCAGCAGTCGGGACACTGCTAACTATGGCTACACCTTC
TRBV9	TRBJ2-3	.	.	CASSVGLTDTQYF	TGTGCCAGCAGCGTAGGACTGACAGATACGCAGTATTTT
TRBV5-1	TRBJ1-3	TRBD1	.	CASTPGQGGNTIYF	TGCGCCAGCACCCCGGGACAGGGAGGAAACACCATATATTTT
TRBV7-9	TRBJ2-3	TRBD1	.	CASSLDRGEDTQYF	TGTGCCAGCAGCTTAGACAGGGGGGAAGATACGCAGTATTTT
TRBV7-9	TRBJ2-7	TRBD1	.	CASSFGIDRGRYEQYF	TGTGCCAGCAGCTTCGGAATAGACAGGGGAAGGTACGAGCAGTACTTC
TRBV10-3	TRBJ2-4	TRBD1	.	CAIKHGDRGIVAKNIQYF	TGTGCCATCAAACATGGGGACAGGGGAATTGTGGCCAAAAACATTCAGTACTTC
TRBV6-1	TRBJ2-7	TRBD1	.	CASSEGQGGSYEQYF	TGTGCCAGCAGTGAAGGACAGGGTGGCTCCTACGAGCAGTACTTC
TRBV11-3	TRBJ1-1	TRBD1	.	CASSLGQGTEAFF	TGTGCCAGCAGCTTAGGACAGGGCACTGAAGCTTTCTTT
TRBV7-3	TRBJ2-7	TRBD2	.	CASSLAGGGYEQYF	TGTGCCAGCAGCCTAGCGGGAGGGGGCTACGAGCAGTACTTC
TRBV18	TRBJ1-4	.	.	CASSPQGFNEKLFF	TGTGCCAGCTCACCACAGGGATTCAATGAAAAACTGTTTTTT
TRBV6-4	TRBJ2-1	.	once	CASSDDPSSYNEQFF	TGTGCCAGCAGTGATGATCCGAGCTCCTACAATGAGCAGTTCTTC
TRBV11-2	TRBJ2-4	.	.	CASSLGGRIPLAKNIQYF	TGTGCCAGCAGCTTAGGAGGGAGGATACCCCTAGCCAAAAACATTCAGTACTTC
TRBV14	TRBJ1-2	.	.	CASSQDIKRNSLYTF	TGTGCCAGCAGCCAAGATATCAAAAGGAACAGCCTCTACACCTTC
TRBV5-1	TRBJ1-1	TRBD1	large	CASSRDSKAFF	TGCGCCAGCAGCCGGGACAGCAAAGCTTTCTTT
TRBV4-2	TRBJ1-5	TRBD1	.	CASSPGQGAGSNQPQHF	TGTGCCAGCAGCCCTGGACAGGGGGCAGGGAGCAATCAGCCCCAGCATTTT
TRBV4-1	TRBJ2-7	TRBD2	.	CASSQRLAGAYEQYF	TGCGCCAGCAGCCAGAGACTAGCGGGAGCCTACGAGCAGTACTTC
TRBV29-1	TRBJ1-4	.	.	CSVEDRGEKLFF	TGCAGCGTTGAAGATCGGGGAGAAAAACTGTTTTTT
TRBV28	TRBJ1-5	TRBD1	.	CASSSPGQGRLPQHF	TGTGCCAGCAGTTCCCCGGGACAGGGCAGGTTGCCCCAGCATTTT
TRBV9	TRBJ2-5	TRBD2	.	CASSVGASGGAGETQYF	TGCGCCAGCAGCGTAGGGGCTAGCGGGGGGGCAGGAGAGACCCAGTACTTC
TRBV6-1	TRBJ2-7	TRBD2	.	CASSGPSEWRELLYEQYF	TGTGCCAGCAGTGGCCCCTCCGAATGGCGGGAGCTTCTCTACGAGCAGTACTTC
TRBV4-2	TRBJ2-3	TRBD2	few	CASSHNPSGGVDTQYF	TGTGCCAGCAGCCACAACCCTAGCGGGGGGGTGGATACGCAGTATTTT
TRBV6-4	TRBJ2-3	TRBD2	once	CASSDSSGGADTQYF	TGTGCCAGCAGTGACTCTAGCGGGGGGGCAGATACGCAGTATTTT
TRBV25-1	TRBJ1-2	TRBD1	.	CASSADGVTGMGGGYTF	TGTGCCAGCAGTGCCGATGGGGTGACAGGGATGGGGGGGGGCTACACCTTC
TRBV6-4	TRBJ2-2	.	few	CASSDANTGELFF	TGTGCCAGCAGTGACGCGAACACCGGGGAGCTGTTTTTT
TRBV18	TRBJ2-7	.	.	CASSPPRRGSYEQYF	TGTGCCAGCTCACCCCCGAGGAGAGGTTCCTACGAGCAGTACTTC
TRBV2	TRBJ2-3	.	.	CASSEVRSDTQYF	TGTGCCAGCAGTGAAGTGCGATCAGATACGCAGTATTTT
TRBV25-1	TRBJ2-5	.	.	CASSDVPDQETQYF	TGTGCCAGCAGTGATGTGCCGGACCAAGAGACCCAGTACTTC
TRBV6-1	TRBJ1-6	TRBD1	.	CASRKGQENSPLHF	TGTGCCAGCAGAAAGGGACAGGAAAATTCACCCCTCCACTTT
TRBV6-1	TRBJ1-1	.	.	CASSEAGWGLMNTEAFF	TGTGCCAGCAGTGAAGCAGGGTGGGGGCTTATGAACACTGAAGCTTTCTTT
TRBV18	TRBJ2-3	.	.	CASSQGTDTQYF	TGTGCCAGCTCACAGGGCACAGATACGCAGTATTTT
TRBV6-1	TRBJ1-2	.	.	CASSVRQAGYTF	TGTGCCAGCAGTGTGCGACAGGCTGGCTACACCTTC
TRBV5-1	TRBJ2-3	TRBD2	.	CASSLELAGTGTDTQYF	TGCGCCAGCAGCTTGGAGTTAGCGGGTACGGGCACAGATACGCAGTATTTT
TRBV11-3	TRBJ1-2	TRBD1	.	CASTWGTGSGYGYTF	TGTGCCAGCACCTGGGGGACAGGGAGCGGCTATGGCTACACCTTC
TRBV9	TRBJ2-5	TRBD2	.	CASSVISGGEETQYF	TGTGCCAGCAGCGTAATATCGGGAGGGGAAGAGACCCAGTACTTC
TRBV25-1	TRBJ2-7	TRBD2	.	CASSDPAGGHEQYF	TGTGCCAGCAGTGACCCGGCGGGGGGCCACGAGCAGTACTTC
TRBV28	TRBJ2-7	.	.	CASSLWGGYEQYF	TGTGCCAGCAGTTTATGGGGGGGCTACGAGCAGTACTTC
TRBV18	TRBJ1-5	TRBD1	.	CASSRHWTGLQPQHF	TGTGCCAGCTCACGACACTGGACAGGGCTGCAGCCCCAGCATTTT